This T cell receptor (beta chain) was observed in a study of cytomegalovirus exposure and HLA in healthy donors. Study findings and constraints: Being productive about 87% or about 30% of the time was typical of most TCR beta V segments in an earlier analysis. An observed cluster of highly shared sequence variants was recorded as a likely sequencing artifact.

The primer mix had 60 Vbeta and 13 Jbeta primers. Profiling relied on immunoSEQ multiplex PCR, and the TCRdb table lists in-frame clones only, not all of them. The top ten hold approximately 4% of the sample, which has around 140,000 clones, 72% seen once. In regard to this clone: Its antigen is as yet unknown.

CDR1 SGHTS and CDR2 YDEGEE come from the germline V gene. V was cut by 1 base and J by 7 bases, with 11 bases left in between. The CDR3 runs to 13 residues. Sequencing was carried out using PBMCs. This TCR derives from a man over 45 in good health and CMV-seropositive. V is TRBV5-8 and J is TRBJ1-2, with D perhaps matching TRBD1 (6 bases). CDR3 bases: TGTGCCAGCAGCTTGAGGGGGAGAGGTGGCTACACCTTC. Amino acids: CASSLRGRGGYTF. The full variable domain, with the rest looked up from reference TRBV5-8 and TRBJ1-2, is EAGVTQSPTHLIKTRGQQATLRCSPISGHTSVYWYQQALGLGLQFLLWYDEGEERNRGNFPPRFSGRQFPNYSSELNVNALELEDSALYLCASSLRGRGGYTFGSGTRLTVV.